The clone carrying this T cell receptor (beta chain) was seen a handful of times. The source of the sample is a study of T cells in Graves' hyperthyroidism and ophthalmopathy. Study at large: The initial diagnosis was the point when peripheral blood was collected, ahead of any treatment.

Regions amplified from RNA transcripts were the TCR beta CDR3 regions. HTBI primers were the set used in a first-round RT-PCR of the TCR CDR3. A single record per CDR3 protein comes from TCRdb applying MiXCR to the multiplex PCR reads. The table lists hundreds of thousands of distinct CDR3 sequences, about 20% of them singletons. PBMCs were obtained from over 8.5 ml fresh peripheral blood. This CDR3 is 11 amino acids long. Germline values: CDR1 KGHSH, CDR2 LQKENI. The V gene lost 1 base and the J gene lost 12 bases, with 7 bases spanning the gap. The chain is built from TRBV18 and TRBJ2-1; D is ambiguous. Source material: blood. The origin of this receptor is a woman aged 70-85 years with Graves' ophthalmopathy. The DNA of the CDR3 is TGTGCCAGCTCACCACGTTGGGCGCAGTTCTTC. It specifies CASSPRWAQFF.